This T cell receptor beta chain was sequenced for a study of T cells in Graves' hyperthyroidism and ophthalmopathy. The CDR3 totals 11 residues. Trimming stripped 8 bases from V and 7 bases from J, with 11 bases between. The germline CDR1 and CDR2 sequences are ENHRY and SYGVKD. Study-wide points: Patients with ophthalmopathy were separated from those with stable hyperthyroidism by a 13 V-J model. Model-based prediction identified ophthalmopathy a median about 6 months prior to its onset.

This clonotype was counted ten times or more. Its antigen is not identified. PBMCs came from more than 8.5 ml fresh peripheral blood. Amplified TCR beta CDR3 regions derived from RNA transcripts. First-round RT-PCR of the TCR CDR3 relied on the HTBI primer set. TCRdb redid the calling of the multiplex PCR reads with MiXCR, one entry per CDR3 protein. This table has 130,000 or so distinct CDR3 sequences, approximately 24% appearing once. The sequenced sample consisted of blood. The clonotype originates from a woman in her forties or fifties with Graves' hyperthyroidism that later progressed to Graves' ophthalmopathy. This chain joins TRBV10-3 and TRBJ1-1; D might be TRBD1 (5 bases). The CDR3 loop is CAIGGFDEAFF. The CDR3 region has the DNA TGTGCCATCGGGGGGTTTGATGAAGCTTTCTTT.